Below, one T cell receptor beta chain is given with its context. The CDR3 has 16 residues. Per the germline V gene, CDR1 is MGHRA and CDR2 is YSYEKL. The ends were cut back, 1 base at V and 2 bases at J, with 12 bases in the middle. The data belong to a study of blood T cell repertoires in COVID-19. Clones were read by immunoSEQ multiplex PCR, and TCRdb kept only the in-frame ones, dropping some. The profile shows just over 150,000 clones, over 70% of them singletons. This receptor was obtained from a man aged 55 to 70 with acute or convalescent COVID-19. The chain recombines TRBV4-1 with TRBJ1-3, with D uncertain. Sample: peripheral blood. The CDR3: CASSQASRGTGNTIYF. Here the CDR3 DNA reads TGCGCCAGCAGCCAAGCGTCTCGGGGTACTGGAAACACCATATATTTT.